In its sample, the clone carrying this TCR beta chain was seen a few times. Its antigen is unknown. Germline lookup yields CDR1 LGHDT and CDR2 YNNKEL (reference sequence). The CDR3 contains 16 residues. Trimming stripped 1 base from V and 3 bases from J, with 15 bases between. The source material, RNA transcripts, was used to amplify TCR beta CDR3 regions. The HTBI primer set was used in a first-round RT-PCR of the TCR CDR3. TCRdb passed the multiplex PCR reads through MiXCR, listing each CDR3 protein once. The sample has hundreds of thousands of distinct CDR3 sequences, around an eighth seen once. These data are taken from a study of T cells in Graves' hyperthyroidism and ophthalmopathy. Study-level results: Most thyroid clonotypes expanded above 0.001 appeared in blood too.

The rearrangement uses TRBV3-1 and TRBJ2-5; no clear D gene. The TCR originated in a man aged 50 to 59 with Graves' ophthalmopathy. The sample consisted of blood. The CDR3 DNA reads TGTGCCAGCAGCCAAGTGGTATTCTCGTCGGAAGAGACCCAGTACTTC. Its translation is CASSQVVFSSEETQYF.